The clone carrying this TCR beta chain was observed many times. The data were taken from a study of T cells in Graves' hyperthyroidism and ophthalmopathy. Looking at the study overall: Upon initial diagnosis and before any treatment, peripheral blood was collected.

The source material, RNA transcripts, was used to amplify TCR beta CDR3 regions. During a first-round RT-PCR of the TCR CDR3, the HTBI primer set was used. TCRdb used MiXCR to reprocess the multiplex PCR reads, holding one entry per CDR3 protein. The data hold hundreds of thousands of distinct CDR3 sequences, with roughly 14% observed a single time. Uncontrolled infection, other autoimmune disease, pregnancy or lactation excluded patients. Clinicians diagnosed patients from clinical symptoms, serum thyroxine and TRAb, thyroid ultrasound and orbital computed tomography. Looked up from germline, CDR1 is ENHRY and CDR2 is SYGVKD. The CDR3 runs to 15 residues. Trimming took 4 bases from V and 4 from J, leaving 14 bases between them.

The TCR comes from a young man with Graves' ophthalmopathy. Sample: blood. The rearrangement joins TRBV10-3 to TRBJ1-5; D is uncertain. CDR3 in DNA: TGTGCCATCAGTGGGGAGGCATCTCCAAATCAGCCCCAGCATTTT. Translation: CAISGEASPNQPQHF.